This T cell receptor beta chain was sequenced during a study of Graves' ophthalmopathy and Graves' hyperthyroidism. Ophthalmopathy not arising within 18 months of follow-up defined hyperthyroidism as stable. Hyperthyroidism patients were newly diagnosed, under 2 months' duration, aged 18 to 65. Excluded were patients with other autoimmune diseases, uncontrolled infections, pregnancy or lactation. Out of around 9.5 ml of fresh peripheral blood, PBMCs were obtained. This clonotype was recorded a few times. CDR1 is SQVTM, CDR2 ANQGSEA, per germline. The CDR3 sequence is 14 residues long. The V end lost 4 bases, the J end lost 9 bases, and 19 bases lay between the germline ends. RNA served as the template for amplifying TCR beta CDR3 regions. First-round RT-PCR with HTBI primers preceded a second-round multiplex PCR. MiXCR, run by TCRdb on the multiplex PCR reads, gives a single entry per CDR3 protein. Of about 380,000 distinct CDR3 sequences listed, about 16% were seen once; the top ten hold around 7%.

The chain joins TRBV29-1 to TRBJ2-4; D may match TRBD1 or TRBD2 (5 bases each). The source material was peripheral blood. The clonotype was recovered from a woman between 18 and 30 years old with stable Graves' hyperthyroidism. The CDR3 here is CSVGSGTAGSIQYF. The CDR3 region has the DNA TGCAGCGTTGGGTCAGGAACCGCAGGGAGCATTCAGTACTTC.